Below are 10 T cell receptor beta chains sequenced from a single sample in a study of T-cell reconstitution after alpha-beta-depleted transplantation in children. Unique molecular identifiers were incorporated when the TCRbeta library was constructed. MiXCR was run by TCRdb on the PCR reads, yielding one entry per CDR3 protein. In the table there are some 600,000 distinct CDR3 sequences, roughly 13% of which are singletons. Source: PBMCs, mostly from graft donor cells, taken 360 days after TCRalphabeta/CD19-depleted stem cell transplant. The source of these receptors is a male patient younger than 18 who had a stem cell transplant for acute myeloid leukemia, so the T cells may come from the graft donor.

This clonotype occurred a few times. CDR3 DNA sequence: TGTGCCAGCAGGGAACCACTAGCGGACGAAAAAGATACGCAGTATTTT. Translated: CASREPLADEKDTQYF. This chain connects TRBV7-9 to TRBJ2-3; 8 bases align to TRBD2. Unmatched junction bases numbered 13, after V lost 6 bases and J lost 5 bases. CDR1 and CDR2 from the germline V gene are SEHNR and FQNEAQ (reference sequence). The CDR3 contains 16 residues.

The chain has TRBV7-8 and TRBJ2-5; D uncertain. Germline-derived CDR1 and CDR2 are SGHVS and FQNEAQ. Between the trimmed V and J ends, which lost 1 base and 0 bases, there was a span of 6 bases. The CDR3 consists of 14 residues. The CDR3 protein is CASSLVGHQETQYF. CDR3 nucleotides: TGTGCCAGCAGCTTAGTGGGCCACCAAGAGACCCAGTACTTC. Full variable domain (remainder filled in from reference TRBV7-8 and TRBJ2-5): GAGVSQSPRYKVAKRGQDVALRCDPISGHVSLFWYQQALGQGPEFLTYFQNEAQLDKSGLPSDRFFAERPEGSVSTLKIQRTQQEDSAVYLCASSLVGHQETQYFGPGTRLLVL.

This clonotype has a count of ten or more. J is TRBJ2-2 and V is TRBV10-3, with no clear D. V shed 3 bases and J shed 0 bases, with 2 bases lying between them. Germline V gene data show CDR1 as ENHRY and CDR2 as SYGVKD. The CDR3 runs 13 residues. The DNA for the CDR3 is TGTGCCATCAGTGAAACGAACACCGGGGAGCTGTTTTTT. This encodes CAISETNTGELFF.

This clonotype was detected a few times. The chain uses TRBV5-1 and TRBJ2-7; D remains ambiguous. The germline V and J ends were trimmed by 2 bases and 6 bases, with 18 bases remaining between them. Germline V CDR1 and CDR2: SGHRS, YFSETQ. This CDR3 comprises 15 residues. The CDR3 sequence is CASSLLRTYVGEQYF. The CDR3 DNA follows: TGCGCCAGCAGCTTACTACGAACCTACGTGGGCGAGCAGTACTTC.

The rearrangement joins TRBV20-1 to TRBJ2-2; 8 bases match TRBD2. Germline V gene lookup returns CDR1 DFQATT and CDR2 SNEGSKA (reference sequence). V lost 3 bases and J lost 4; bases outside the gene matches: 7. The CDR3 extends over 15 amino acids. The CDR3 DNA reads TGCAGTGCTAGTCACGGGAGGGCCAGCACCGGGGAGCTGTTTTTT. Translation gives CSASHGRASTGELFF.

This chain links TRBV12-3 or TRBV12-4 with TRBJ2-5; 9 positions agree with TRBD2. The V segment lost 7 bases and the J segment 1 base; nucleotides outside the gene matches: 10. The CDR3 spans 16 residues. CDR3 region: CASTHPGLAPQETQYF. In DNA form, the CDR3 reads TGTGCCAGCACCCATCCCGGACTAGCGCCCCAAGAGACCCAGTACTTC.

There are a few counts of this clonotype. The V and J genes are TRBV20-1 and TRBJ2-3; no reliable D call. Trimming shortened V by 5 bases and J by 2 bases, and 14 bases separated the two germline ends. CDR3 length equals 14 residues. Germline loops: CDR1 DFQATT, CDR2 SNEGSKA (reference sequence). The CDR3, as DNA: TGCAGTGCTCCTCGGCAGGAGCTCACAGATACGCAGTATTTT. Translated, it gives CSAPRQELTDTQYF.

This clonotype was found many times. The chain joins TRBV6-2 or TRBV6-3 to TRBJ2-7, with 9 bases fitting TRBD2. This CDR3 is built from 15 residues. Germline CDR1 and CDR2: MNHEY and SVGEGT. Trimming removed 2 bases from V and 1 base from J; junction bases left unmatched: 3. CDR3: CASSYALAGSYEQYF. In DNA, the CDR3 is TGTGCCAGCAGTTACGCGCTAGCGGGATCCTACGAGCAGTACTTC.

V is TRBV6-5 and J is TRBJ2-5; TRBD2 agrees at 8 bases. The germline V gene has CDR1 MNHEY and CDR2 SVGAGI. The CDR3 extends over 16 amino acids. V trimming: 5 bases; J trimming: 4 bases; junction bases outside the gene matches: 12. CDR3 sequence (DNA): TGTGCCAGCAGTCTACGGGGGGGGGTCTACCCAGAGACCCAGTACTTC. Protein product: CASSLRGGVYPETQYF.

The rearrangement uses TRBV7-9 and TRBJ2-1; 10 bases match TRBD2. This CDR3 has 14 residues. The germline V gene has CDR1 SEHNR and CDR2 FQNEAQ (reference sequence). V dropped 2 bases and J dropped 10; count of bases not matched to a gene: 5. The CDR3 sequence is CASSLSGRVWEQFF. CDR3 DNA sequence: TGTGCCAGCAGCTTAAGCGGGAGGGTTTGGGAGCAGTTCTTC.